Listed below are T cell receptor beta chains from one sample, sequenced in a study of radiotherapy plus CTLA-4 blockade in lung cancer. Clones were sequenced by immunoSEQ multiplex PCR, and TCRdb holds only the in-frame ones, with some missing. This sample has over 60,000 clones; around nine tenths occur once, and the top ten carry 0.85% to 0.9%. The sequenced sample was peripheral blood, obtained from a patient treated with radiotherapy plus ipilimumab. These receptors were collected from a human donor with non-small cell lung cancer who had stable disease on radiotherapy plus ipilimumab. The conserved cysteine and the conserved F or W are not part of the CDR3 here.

CDR3: ASSYDRSENEKLF
length: 13
J: TRBJ1-4
V: TRBV6-5

CDR3: ASSVDIDAAGGYYEQY
length: 16
J: TRBJ2-7
V: TRBV9

CDR3: SVEVTGGENTEAF
length: 13
J: TRBJ1-1
V: TRBV29-1

CDR3: ASSSPRPGQDTDTQY
length: 15
J: TRBJ2-3
V: TRBV28

CDR3: ASSLGLPGTSMGETQY
length: 16
J: TRBJ2-5
V: TRBV27

CDR3: ATSSGVSGTGANVLT
length: 15
J: TRBJ2-6
V: TRBV10-3

CDR3: ASSPPDRAGYT
length: 11
J: TRBJ1-2
V: TRBV7-9

CDR3: ASSPSLSGSYEQY
length: 13
J: TRBJ2-7
V: TRBV18

CDR3: ASSSSRGGETQY
length: 12
J: TRBJ2-5
V: TRBV7-7

CDR3: ASSQGTGGLYQETQY
length: 15
J: TRBJ2-5
V: TRBV7-7

CDR3: AWRGRSRYEQY
length: 11
J: TRBJ2-7
V: TRBV30

CDR3: ASRNYRSGANVLT
length: 13
J: TRBJ2-6
V: TRBV6-5

CDR3: ASARGTNQPQH
length: 11
J: TRBJ1-5
V: TRBV6-5

CDR3: ASTSPVGQSYEQY
length: 13
J: TRBJ2-7
V: TRBV28

CDR3: TSSQARGRTETQY
length: 13
J: TRBJ2-5
V: TRBV1

CDR3: ASSPGTSGRLYEQY
length: 14
J: TRBJ2-7
V: TRBV6-6

CDR3: ASSKTGNTEAF
length: 11
J: TRBJ1-1
V: TRBV19

CDR3: ASSLGTGPAKLF
length: 12
J: TRBJ1-4
V: TRBV5-5

CDR3: ASSMRVDYGYT
length: 11
J: TRBJ1-2
V: TRBV19

CDR3: ASSLRGTGNTIY
length: 12
J: TRBJ1-3
V: TRBV19

CDR3: ASSSETRAHEQF
length: 12
J: TRBJ2-1
V: TRBV5-1

CDR3: ASSASSGLGHEQY
length: 13
J: TRBJ2-7
V: TRBV10-2

CDR3: ASSLGPGTGFNEQF
length: 14
J: TRBJ2-1
V: TRBV5-5

CDR3: ASSIVTSGQETQY
length: 13
J: TRBJ2-5
V: TRBV19

CDR3: SVVGQGQQETQY
length: 12
J: TRBJ2-5
V: TRBV29-1

CDR3: ASSLVGLAGGTYNEQF
length: 16
J: TRBJ2-1
V: TRBV5-1

CDR3: ASSLGGPSDTQY
length: 12
J: TRBJ2-3
V: TRBV5-1

CDR3: ASSPPGYEQY
length: 10
J: TRBJ2-7
V: TRBV27

CDR3: ASSPTGHQPQH
length: 11
J: TRBJ1-5
V: TRBV7-2

CDR3: ASSREADSGAF
length: 11
J: TRBJ1-1
V: TRBV19

CDR3: ASSQDGAGGQETQY
length: 14
J: TRBJ2-5
V: TRBV4-2

CDR3: ASSEFPTGGGYT
length: 12
J: TRBJ1-2
V: TRBV25-1

CDR3: ASSGDFNSPLH
length: 11
J: TRBJ1-6
V: TRBV11-3

CDR3: ASTRLAGGYEQY
length: 12
J: TRBJ2-7
V: TRBV2

CDR3: ASSGSGTGVGGQETQY
length: 16
J: TRBJ2-5
V: TRBV25-1

CDR3: ASSKLRGYEKLF
length: 12
J: TRBJ1-4
V: TRBV6-5

CDR3: ASGPPTSYEQY
length: 11
J: TRBJ2-7
V: TRBV19

CDR3: ASSPREGTRGEQY
length: 13
J: TRBJ2-7
V: TRBV7-8

CDR3: ASSLRDRRNDYNEQF
length: 15
J: TRBJ2-1
V: TRBV7-3

CDR3: ASSGTGGTGELF
length: 12
J: TRBJ2-2
V: TRBV6-5

CDR3: ASSLKNIQY
length: 9
J: TRBJ2-4
V: TRBV14